This is a list of T cell receptor beta chains from one sample in a study of monozygotic twins with inflammatory bowel disease. TCRdb reanalyzed the 5' RACE reads and collapses them to one entry per CDR3 protein, without DNA. The specimen's table records 300,000 to 350,000 distinct CDR3 sequences. Sequenced material: blood. The source of these receptors is a human donor with ulcerative colitis or Crohn's disease, or a healthy co-twin of an affected twin (not recorded which). CDR3s include the opening cysteine and the closing phenylalanine or tryptophan.

>TRBJ1-5|TRBV14
CASSQGTGKELNQPQHF
>TRBJ2-7|TRBV2
CASSGLAGDQYF
>TRBJ1-4|TRBV7-8
CASSLGSGGEKLFF
>TRBJ2-7|TRBV6-4
CASSDRGGRYEQYF
>TRBJ2-7|TRBV2
CASSYRQFYEQYF
>TRBJ1-1|TRBV28
CASSLWGGGGTEAFF
>TRBJ2-7|TRBV28
CATEGAAEQYF
>TRBJ2-3|TRBV2
CASSPQDTQYF
>TRBJ2-1|TRBV7-2
CASSLEFVVNEQFF
>TRBJ2-2|TRBV29-1
CSGGRRLTGELFF
>TRBJ2-2|TRBV7-2
CASSYATGFTGELFF
>TRBJ2-1|TRBV20-1
CSAPGTSGNEQFF
>TRBJ2-2|TRBV5-1
CASSIAGTGGNGELFF
>TRBJ2-3|TRBV12-3/TRBV12-4
CASSLTVGQGQYF
>TRBJ1-1|TRBV4-3
CASSHPGTDTEAFF
>TRBJ2-7|TRBV10-3
CATRETSGGSYEQYF
>TRBJ2-7|TRBV28
CASSFRDGYEQYF
>TRBJ2-7|TRBV6-5
CASHFWDRGDEQYF
>TRBJ2-7|TRBV19
CATLDRTSYEQYF
>TRBJ2-1|TRBV9
CASSVDTRGEQFF
>TRBJ2-1|TRBV28
CASKSLGTSSYNEQFF
>TRBJ1-6|TRBV10-3
CAIRGPGDSPLHF
>TRBJ1-2|TRBV5-8
CASSLETGINYGYTF
>TRBJ2-5|TRBV3-1
CASRHSGSQETQYF
>TRBJ1-5|TRBV29-1
CSVAVSGGGNQPQHF
>TRBJ1-3|TRBV7-2
CASSLRTGGGNTIYF
>TRBJ1-2|TRBV4-1
CASSHHGGREGYTF
>TRBJ2-1|TRBV27
CASSSNPPLGYNEQFF
>TRBJ1-2|TRBV9
CASSPGGDGYTF
>TRBJ1-6|TRBV12-3/TRBV12-4
CASTLGGSTLHF
>TRBJ2-1|TRBV7-2
CASSPRRDEQFF